The table lists the clone carrying this TCR beta chain with a count of one. No antigen is known for it. The sample comes from a study of shared clonotypes between healthy human individuals. Study details: Used for every donor were three CD4 naive, three CD4 memory, two CD8 naive and one CD8 memory plate.

Study-level points and caveats: Deeper or shallower sequencing was expected to change how clonotypes are shared among donors.

Assay used: immunoSEQ multiplex PCR; TCRdb lists only in-frame clones, some missing. This sample has 600,000 or so clones, with approximately 95% found just once. CDR3 length equals 15 residues. Naive CD8 cells were CD45RO-negative, positively selected for CCR7, excluding terminally differentiated effector memory CD45RA+ cells. Every one of the donors was a Caucasian adult that lived in Nashville, Tennessee. The chain recombines TRBV21-1 with TRBJ1-1; the table's D call of TRBD1 was not tested on the DNA. TRBV21-1 is reported as a pseudogene. Sequenced material: naive CD8+ T cells sorted from blood. The TCR comes from a woman aged 25 to 39 in good health. In DNA, the CDR3 is TGTGCCAGCAGCAAAGAAAGACAGGGAAACACTGAAGCTTTCTTT. Its translation is CASSKERQGNTEAFF.